Here is one TCR beta chain with its context. Its cognate antigen is unknown. The entry originates in a study of cytomegalovirus exposure and HLA in healthy donors. Overall study findings and caveats: As a later analysis revealed, most CMV-associated TCR beta chains appeared HLA-restricted. Indistinguishable V segments such as TRBV6-2 and TRBV6-3 were excluded. About 87% or about 30% of the time was how often most TCR beta V segments were productive, according to an earlier analysis.

Unrecorded immune exposure was likely among donors, who were nominally healthy when sampled. The V end lost 2 bases, the J end lost 0 bases, and 3 bases lay between the germline ends. The CDR3 totals 12 residues. Germline V gene sequence: CDR1 SGHTS, CDR2 YDEGEE. A multiplex PCR was run with 60 Vbeta primers and 13 Jbeta primers. Clones were sequenced by immunoSEQ multiplex PCR, and TCRdb holds only the in-frame ones, with some missing. The sample shows approximately 120,000 clones, approximately 80% of them seen only once. This TCR was sampled from a female donor in good health and CMV-seronegative. The sample was PBMCs. This chain connects TRBV5-8 to TRBJ2-7; D unresolved. The CDR3 nucleotides are TGTGCCAGCAGCTTTAACTCCTACGAGCAGTACTTC. It yields the protein CASSFNSYEQYF.